The rows below give T cell receptor beta chains drawn from one sample of a study of blood T cells in healthy people across ages. MiXCR was run by TCRdb on the 5' RACE reads, yielding one entry per CDR3 protein. The sample lists 750,000 to 850,000 distinct CDR3 sequences, around a quarter occurring once. These data were also filed under a second study, of T cells of mothers and their children.

What was sequenced was blood. These receptors all come from a boy younger than 18 in good health. Both conserved end residues are part of each CDR3. A D gene is named only where the DNA matches it firmly. The size of a clone is reported for some rows only, either as once, few or many, or as a class for expanded clones.

clone size	CDR3 length	D gene	J gene	V gene	CDR3 protein
few	15	.	TRBJ2-4	TRBV28	CASSPPGPSADIQYF
.	14	.	TRBJ2-4	TRBV6-6	CASSRGEDKNIQYF
few	13	.	TRBJ2-7	TRBV20-1	CSARVPSSYEQYF
.	13	TRBD2	TRBJ2-5	TRBV20-1	CSISSGRGETQYF
.	13	.	TRBJ1-1	TRBV27	CASSYSAITEAFF
.	13	TRBD2	TRBJ2-5	TRBV29-1	CSVALAGIETQYF
few	14	.	TRBJ1-2	TRBV4-3	CASSQAPAYYGYTF
.	16	.	TRBJ1-4	TRBV28	CASSLGPAATNEKLFF
few	15	TRBD2	TRBJ2-1	TRBV4-1	CACSQDWTSGNEQFF
few	14	.	TRBJ2-3	TRBV27	CASSLDGYADTQYF
.	14	TRBD2	TRBJ2-5	TRBV29-1	CSVQQSGRWETQYF
.	13	.	TRBJ1-2	TRBV12-3/TRBV12-4	CASSPRSGYGYTF